The text below deals with one T cell receptor beta chain. The data originate from a study of blood T cell repertoires in COVID-19. Study as a whole: PBMCs, B-cell-depleted T cells, or T cells provided the cDNA or gDNA that made up the material.

Enrollees, about 18 to 90 years old, lived in 24 US areas. Self-reported history from a screening survey and questionnaire set each donor's cohort. V gave up 6 bases and J gave up 5 bases, with 13 bases separating them. CDR3 length equals 13 residues. Profiling relied on immunoSEQ multiplex PCR, and the TCRdb table lists in-frame clones only, not all of them. This sample has 250,000 to 300,000 clones, with about 89% found just once. The specimen sequenced was PBMCs or T cells enriched from blood (not recorded which). The TCR sequence derives from a middle-aged man who had recovered from COVID-19. The chain couples TRBV12-3 or TRBV12-4 to TRBJ1-2; a possible D gene is TRBD1 (6 bases). In nucleotides, the CDR3 is TGTGCCAGCAGACGGACAGAGCTTTATGGCTACACCTTC. This sequence encodes CASRRTELYGYTF.